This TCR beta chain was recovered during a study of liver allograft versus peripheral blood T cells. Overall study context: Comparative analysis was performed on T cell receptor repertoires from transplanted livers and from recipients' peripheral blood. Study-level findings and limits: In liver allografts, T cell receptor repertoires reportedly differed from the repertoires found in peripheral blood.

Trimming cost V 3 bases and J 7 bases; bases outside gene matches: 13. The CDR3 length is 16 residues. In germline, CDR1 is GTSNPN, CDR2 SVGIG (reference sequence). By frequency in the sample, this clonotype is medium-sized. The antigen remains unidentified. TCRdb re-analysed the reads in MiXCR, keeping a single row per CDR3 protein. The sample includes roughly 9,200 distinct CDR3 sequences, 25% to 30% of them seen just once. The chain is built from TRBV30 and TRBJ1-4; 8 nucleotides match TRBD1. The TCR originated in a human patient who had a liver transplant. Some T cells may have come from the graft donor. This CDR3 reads CAWSGDRSGEGEKLFF. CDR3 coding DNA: TGTGCCTGGAGCGGGGACAGGAGCGGGGAGGGTGAAAAACTGTTTTTT.